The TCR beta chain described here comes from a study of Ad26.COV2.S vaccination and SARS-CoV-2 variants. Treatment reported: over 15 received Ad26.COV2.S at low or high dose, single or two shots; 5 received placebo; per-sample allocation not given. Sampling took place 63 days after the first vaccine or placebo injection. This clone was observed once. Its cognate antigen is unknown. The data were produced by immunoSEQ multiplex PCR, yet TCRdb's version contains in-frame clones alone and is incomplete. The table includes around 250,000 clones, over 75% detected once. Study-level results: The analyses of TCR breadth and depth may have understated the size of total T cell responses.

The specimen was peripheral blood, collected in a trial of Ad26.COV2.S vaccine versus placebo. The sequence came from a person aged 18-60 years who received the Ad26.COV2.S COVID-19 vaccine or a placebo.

The CDR3 here is CASSPTGGEQYF. CDR3 DNA sequence: TGTGCCAGCTCACCGACAGGGGGGGAGCAGTACTTC. V gene TRBV18 combines with J gene TRBJ2-7; 9 nucleotides line up with TRBD1. The germline V gene has CDR1 KGHSH and CDR2 LQKENI. This CDR3 has 12 residues. V gave up 3 bases and J gave up 7 bases; unmatched junction bases: 1.